These T cell receptor beta chains were read from a single sample in a study of CD8 T cells in Susac syndrome. TCRdb used MiXCR to reprocess the immunoSEQ multiplex PCR reads, holding one entry per CDR3 protein. The sample holds about 120,000 distinct CDR3 sequences, about nine tenths seen once. The sample comprised CD8+ T cells from PBMCs. These receptors all stem from a human donor in good health. Each CDR3 is given with its conserved first and last residue. A D gene is named only where the DNA matches it firmly. Size is stated for part of the rows, as once, few or many counts, or as a class when the clone is expanded.

>TRBJ2-2|NA|once|TRBV4-3
TGCGCCAGCAGCCAAGCGGTGGCGGCAGCGAACACCGGGGAGCTGTTTTTT
CASSQAVAAANTGELFF
>TRBJ2-1|NA|NA|TRBV7-8
TGTGCCAGCAGCTTAGCGGACCACAATGAGCAGTTCTTC
CASSLADHNEQFF
>TRBJ2-5|TRBD1|NA|TRBV10-3
TGTGCCATCAGTCTAGGGACAGGGGGAACCCAGGAGACCCAGTACTTC
CAISLGTGGTQETQYF
>TRBJ2-5|TRBD1|NA|TRBV18
TGTGCCAGCTCACCAACCACAGGGGGTGCGAAGGGTGAGACCCAGTACTTC
CASSPTTGGAKGETQYF
>TRBJ2-7|TRBD1|NA|TRBV4-2
TGTGCCAGCAGCCAAGACAACGGCAGGGGGCATCCAGCGGCTCTCTACGAGCAGTACTTC
CASSQDNGRGHPAALYEQYF
>TRBJ2-7|NA|NA|TRBV6-1
TGTGCCAGCAGCCCCGGGGGACCGCGGAGCTCCTACGAGCAGTACTTC
CASSPGGPRSSYEQYF
>TRBJ2-7|TRBD1|NA|TRBV6-2/TRBV6-3
TGTGCCAGCACGACAGGGGACGCCTACGAGCAGTACTTC
CASTTGDAYEQYF
>TRBJ1-2|NA|NA|TRBV28
TGTGCCAGCAGCCCCACCAACGGTCTCCTAGGCTATGGCTACACCTTC
CASSPTNGLLGYGYTF
>TRBJ1-1|TRBD1|NA|TRBV19
TGTGCCAGTAGCCCACAGGGGGACGCGGACACTGAAGCTTTCTTT
CASSPQGDADTEAFF
>TRBJ2-7|NA|few|TRBV2
TGTGCCAGCAGTGAAGAAATGGGAAATTACGAGCAGTACTTC
CASSEEMGNYEQYF
>TRBJ2-7|NA|NA|TRBV6-6
TGTGCCAGCAGTTATGGATTGGAGGGCTCTACCTACGAGCAGTACTTC
CASSYGLEGSTYEQYF
>TRBJ2-3|TRBD2|NA|TRBV7-2
TGTGCCAGCAGCTCCCTGAAAGCGGGAGGCACAGATACGCAGTATTTT
CASSSLKAGGTDTQYF
>TRBJ2-5|NA|NA|TRBV13
TGTGCCAGCAGCCCCCCCCAAGAGACCCAGTACTTC
CASSPPQETQYF
>TRBJ2-7|TRBD2|NA|TRBV20-1
TGCAGTGGGGGGACTAGCGGTTACGAGCAGTACTTC
CSGGTSGYEQYF
>TRBJ2-1|TRBD2|NA|TRBV19
TGTGCCAGTCTGCCTCCGGGACTAGGGGGGAGGAATGAGCAGTTCTTC
CASLPPGLGGRNEQFF
>TRBJ1-2|NA|once|TRBV7-8
TGTGCCAGCAGCCCTAGAGAGGGCTATGGCTACACCTTC
CASSPREGYGYTF
>TRBJ2-1|TRBD2|NA|TRBV18
TGTGCCAGCTCAGGACTAGCGCACAATGAGCAGTTCTTC
CASSGLAHNEQFF
>TRBJ1-2|TRBD1|NA|TRBV29-1
TGCAGCGTTGATCTGACCGGGACAGGGAACTATGGCTACACCTTC
CSVDLTGTGNYGYTF
>TRBJ2-1|NA|NA|TRBV19
TGTGCCAGTAGTGCCCCGGGGCCAGGGGAAGGATTCAATGAGCAGTTCTTC
CASSAPGPGEGFNEQFF
>TRBJ2-2|NA|NA|TRBV14
TGTGCCAGCAGCCAAGTCTCCGGACAAGCGAACACCGGGGAGCTGTTTTTT
CASSQVSGQANTGELFF
>TRBJ2-7|NA|once|TRBV20-1
TGCAGTGCTAGAGGGCCGGGTGTCTCCTACGAGCAGTACTTC
CSARGPGVSYEQYF
>TRBJ1-5|NA|NA|TRBV19
TGTGCCAGTAGTACAGACCTCGAGAATCAGCCCCAGCATTTT
CASSTDLENQPQHF
>TRBJ1-3|NA|NA|TRBV14
TGTGCCAGCAGCCAAGATTTTAGCTCTGGAAACACCATATATTTT
CASSQDFSSGNTIYF
>TRBJ2-3|NA|NA|TRBV12-3/TRBV12-4
TGTGCCAGCAGTTTATCGGGGGGCACAGATACGCAGTATTTT
CASSLSGGTDTQYF
>TRBJ2-2|TRBD2|NA|TRBV5-4
TGTGCCAGCAGCTATGGACTAGCGGGGCCGAACACCGGGGAGCTGTTTTTT
CASSYGLAGPNTGELFF
>TRBJ2-5|NA|NA|TRBV19
TGTGCCAGTAGTGCCGGCCCAGCGGGAGAGACCCAGTACTTC
CASSAGPAGETQYF
>TRBJ2-7|NA|NA|TRBV19
TGTGCCAGTAGTATTCGCGGGAATTACGAGCAGTACTTC
CASSIRGNYEQYF
>TRBJ1-2|NA|NA|TRBV7-9
TGTGCCAGCAGCCTTTCCGGGGCGTTCTCGGCTCATGGCTACACCTTC
CASSLSGAFSAHGYTF
>TRBJ2-1|NA|NA|TRBV20-1
TGCAGTGCTAGCCTCGGGACTCACAATGAGCAGTTCTTC
CSASLGTHNEQFF
>TRBJ2-1|TRBD2|NA|TRBV29-1
TGCAGCGTTGAGGCTAGCGGGGCCTACAATGAGCAGTTCTTC
CSVEASGAYNEQFF
>TRBJ2-3|TRBD2|NA|TRBV2
TGTGCCAGCACGGGGGGACTAACAGATACGCAGTATTTT
CASTGGLTDTQYF
>TRBJ2-1|NA|NA|TRBV20-1
TGCAGTGCTAGAGTTGAGTTACACAATGAGCAGTTCTTC
CSARVELHNEQFF
>TRBJ1-1|TRBD1|NA|TRBV20-1
TGCAGTGCTAGTAGGGGCCAGGGGGGCACTGAAGCTTTCTTT
CSASRGQGGTEAFF
>TRBJ1-2|TRBD1|NA|TRBV19
TGTGCCAGTAGTGACAGGGTGGTTGGCTACACCTTC
CASSDRVVGYTF
>TRBJ2-1|NA|NA|TRBV29-1
TGCAGCGTTTCCGATGAGCAGTTCTTC
CSVSDEQFF
>TRBJ2-3|TRBD2|once|TRBV4-2
TGTGCCAGCAGCCAAGATTTAACCAGCGGGAAAACTCTGACTAGCACAGATACGCAGTATTTT
CASSQDLTSGKTLTSTDTQYF
>TRBJ2-7|NA|NA|TRBV9
TGTGCCAGCAGCGTAGAACTAGAAGGCTACGAGCAGTACTTC
CASSVELEGYEQYF
>TRBJ2-5|TRBD1|NA|TRBV20-1
TGCAGTGCTAGAGGGACAGGCGGAGAGACCCAGTACTTC
CSARGTGGETQYF
>TRBJ2-3|TRBD2|NA|TRBV9
TGTGCCAGCAGCGTAGCTATTACTAGCGGGGGAGCAGATACGCAGTATTTT
CASSVAITSGGADTQYF
>TRBJ1-6|NA|NA|TRBV7-2
TGTGCCAGCAGCGGGGGGGCGGGGCAAAATTCACCCCTCCACTTT
CASSGGAGQNSPLHF
>TRBJ2-7|NA|NA|TRBV18
TGTGCCAGCTCACCGCTGGACAGGGAGGGCGAGCAGTACTTC
CASSPLDREGEQYF
>TRBJ2-6|NA|NA|TRBV28
TGTGCCAGCAGCCCCACCCTAGGCTCTGGGGCCAACGTCCTGACTTTC
CASSPTLGSGANVLTF
>TRBJ2-5|NA|NA|TRBV7-2
TGTGCCAGCAGCTCCATCTTTAGCGGGACCCAGTACTTC
CASSSIFSGTQYF
>TRBJ1-2|TRBD1|NA|TRBV10-3
TGTGCCATCAGTGCAGCGGGGACAGGGATTAACTATGGCTACACCTTC
CAISAAGTGINYGYTF
>TRBJ2-5|NA|NA|TRBV19
TGTGCCAGTAGTACCTCGCGAAGGGTGGAAGAGACCCAGTACTTC
CASSTSRRVEETQYF
>TRBJ2-5|TRBD2|NA|TRBV3-1
TGTGCCAGCAGCGAGGGACTAGCGGGACCAGAGACCCAGTACTTC
CASSEGLAGPETQYF
>TRBJ2-1|NA|NA|TRBV29-1
TGCAGCCTGGGCTCAAGCTCCTACAATGAGCAGTTCTTC
CSLGSSSYNEQFF
>TRBJ2-5|NA|NA|TRBV7-2
TGTGCCAGCAGCTCCTACGGTCTCACGGCCCAGTACTTC
CASSSYGLTAQYF
>TRBJ1-1|NA|once|TRBV29-1
TGCAGCGGCCAGGGGCGGATGAACACTGAAGCTTTCTTT
CSGQGRMNTEAFF
>TRBJ2-7|NA|NA|TRBV5-1
TGCGCCAGCAGCTTGGGCGGCGGGGACGAGCAGTACTTC
CASSLGGGDEQYF
>TRBJ1-1|NA|NA|TRBV3-1
TGTGCCAGCAGCCAAGGGGTAGCGAACACTGAAGTTTTCTTT
CASSQGVANTEVFF
>TRBJ1-2|NA|NA|TRBV20-1
TGCAGTGCTAGAGACTATATCGCTAACGGACAAAAGATCTATGGCTACACCTTC
CSARDYIANGQKIYGYTF
>TRBJ1-1|TRBD1|NA|TRBV27
TGTGCCAGCAGCAAGGGGGACAGGGAGAACACTGAAGCTTTCTTT
CASSKGDRENTEAFF
>TRBJ1-5|NA|NA|TRBV27
TGTGCCAGTCAATCCGACGGTACGTTCGGGCCCCAGCATTTT
CASQSDGTFGPQHF
>TRBJ1-2|NA|NA|TRBV14
TGTGCCAGCAGCCAAGATCGCATATCCTATGGCTACACCTTC
CASSQDRISYGYTF